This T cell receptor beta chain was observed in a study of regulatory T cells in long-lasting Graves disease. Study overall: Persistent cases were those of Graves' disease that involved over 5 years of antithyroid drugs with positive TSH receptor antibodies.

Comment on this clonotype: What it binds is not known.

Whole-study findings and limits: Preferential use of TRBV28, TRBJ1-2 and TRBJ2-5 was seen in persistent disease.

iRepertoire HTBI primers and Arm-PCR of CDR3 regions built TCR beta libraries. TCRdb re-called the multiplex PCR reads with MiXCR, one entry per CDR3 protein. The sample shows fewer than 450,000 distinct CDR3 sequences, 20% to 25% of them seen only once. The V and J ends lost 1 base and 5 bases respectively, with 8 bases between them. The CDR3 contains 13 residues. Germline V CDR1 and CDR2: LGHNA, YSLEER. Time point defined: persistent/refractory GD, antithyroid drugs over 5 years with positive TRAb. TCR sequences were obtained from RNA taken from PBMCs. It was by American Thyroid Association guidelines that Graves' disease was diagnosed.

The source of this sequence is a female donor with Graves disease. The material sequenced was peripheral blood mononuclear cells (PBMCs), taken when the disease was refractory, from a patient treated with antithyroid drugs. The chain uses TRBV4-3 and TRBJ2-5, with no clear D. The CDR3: CASSQGDDETQYF. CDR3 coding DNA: TGCGCCAGCAGCCAAGGCGATGATGAGACCCAGTACTTC.